This T cell receptor beta chain was profiled in a study of T-cell memory formation after mild COVID-19. This clonotype has more than one count but fewer than ten. Employing constant-segment primers, 5'RACE generated TCR alpha and TCR beta cDNA libraries bearing sample barcodes and UMIs. One entry per CDR3 protein, called by TCRdb with MiXCR from the 5' RACE reads. The data show hundreds of thousands of distinct CDR3 sequences, roughly an eighth seen once. This CDR3 has 16 amino acids. V lost 3 bases and J lost 2, with 14 bases in between. The V gene's germline CDR1 is SGHTA and CDR2 FQGNSA. Sequencing was done on a sample of PBMCs or a T cell subset sorted from them (not recorded which). The chain combines TRBV7-2 with TRBJ1-3, with D unresolved. This clonotype was obtained from a man between 18 and 35 years old who had mild COVID-19 (a few samples of this study predate the infection). Cell type and time point are not known. The CDR3 protein is CASSLGGFATGNTIYF. CDR3 DNA sequence: TGTGCCAGCAGCTTGGGAGGTTTTGCGACTGGAAACACCATATATTTT.